Given below is one T cell receptor beta chain in context. These data come from a study of blood T cell repertoires in COVID-19. In the original processing: Using reference gene primer amplification, nucleated cell counts were estimated. Only in-frame clones appear in the TCRdb table, and some are missing; sequencing was by immunoSEQ multiplex PCR. V and J calls plus clone size are reproduced from that table; the DNA served to infer D and trimming. This table has around 320,000 clones, roughly 85% appearing once. The TCR sequence derives from a human donor in a cohort sampled during active COVID-19. Sequenced: peripheral blood.

CDR3 coding DNA: TGTGCCACCAGCAGAGGACAGGGCGTCCTTCTGGGGGGCTACACCTTC. It codes for CATSRGQGVLLGGYTF. V usage is TRBV15 and J usage is TRBJ1-2, with 7 bases matching TRBD1. The V gene end was trimmed by 1 base and the J gene end by 8 bases; junction bases not matched to a gene: 13. The CDR3 sequence is 16 residues long. Per germline, CDR1 LNHNV and CDR2 YYDKDF (reference sequence).